These T cell receptor beta chains were read from a single sample in a study of shared clonotypes between healthy human individuals. Generated by immunoSEQ multiplex PCR, the TCRdb table keeps only in-frame clones and is missing some. Here the sample spans approximately 1,000,000 clones, 75% to 80% being singletons. Sequencing was done on a sample of memory CD4+ T cells from PBMCs. The receptor source for this set is a man younger than 30 in good health. Some clones in this sample may be carry-over from other donors' samples. Both conserved end residues are part of each CDR3. The D gene is left open where the match is weak. Clone size appears in some rows only: once, few, many, or a class for an expanded clone.

clone size	D gene	V gene	J gene	CDR3 protein	CDR3 DNA
once	.	TRBV6-6	TRBJ2-6	CASSFNIAGANVLTF	TGTGCCAGCAGTTTCAACATAGCTGGGGCCAACGTCCTGACTTTC
.	.	TRBV18	TRBJ2-7	CASSPPGLSTYEQYF	TGTGCCAGCTCACCTCCGGGGCTCTCTACCTACGAGCAGTACTTC
.	.	TRBV30	TRBJ1-2	CAWSGQWANYGYTF	TGTGCCTGGTCCGGGCAGTGGGCTAACTATGGCTACACCTTC
.	.	TRBV9	TRBJ2-1	CASSVASASYNEQFF	TGTGCCAGCAGCGTCGCTAGCGCCTCCTACAATGAGCAGTTCTTC
.	.	TRBV5-6	TRBJ1-6	CASSFSREPPLHF	TGTGCCAGCAGCTTCAGCCGGGAGCCACCCCTCCACTTT
.	.	TRBV2	TRBJ2-2	CASMMDTNTGELFF	TGTGCCAGCATGATGGATACGAACACCGGGGAGCTGTTTTTT
.	.	TRBV29-1	TRBJ2-7	CSVEEGPGDYEQYF	TGCAGCGTTGAAGAGGGGCCCGGAGATTACGAGCAGTACTTC
.	.	TRBV11-2	TRBJ1-3	CASSLGAGSGNTIYF	TGTGCCAGCAGCTTAGGTGCAGGCTCTGGAAACACCATATATTTT
.	TRBD2	TRBV23-1	TRBJ2-7	CASSQPGEGLAGCEQYF	TGCGCCAGCAGTCAGCCGGGGGAGGGCCTAGCGGGCTGCGAGCAGTACTTC
.	.	TRBV19	TRBJ1-4	CASSNAYREKLFF	TGTGCCAGTAGTAACGCCTACAGGGAAAAACTGTTTTTT
once	.	TRBV2	TRBJ1-6	CAASGLQELDSPLHF	TGTGCCGCTAGCGGGCTCCAGGAGTTAGATTCACCCCTCCACTTT
.	.	TRBV9	TRBJ1-5	CASSSRGQGQPQHF	TGTGCCAGCAGCTCCCGGGGGCAAGGTCAGCCCCAGCATTTT
.	TRBD2	TRBV28	TRBJ2-1	CASSLAGTSGYNEQFF	TGTGCCAGCAGTTTGGCCGGGACTAGCGGCTACAATGAGCAGTTCTTC
.	TRBD1	TRBV6-1	TRBJ2-7	CASSSAGGYEQYF	TGTGCCAGCAGTTCGGCAGGGGGCTACGAGCAGTACTTC
.	TRBD2	TRBV15	TRBJ2-2	CATSWREGAGELFF	TGTGCCACCAGCTGGCGGGAGGGGGCCGGGGAGCTGTTTTTT
few	.	TRBV19	TRBJ2-5	CASSFAATETQYF	TGTGCCAGTAGTTTTGCAGCGACAGAGACCCAGTACTTC
.	TRBD1	TRBV6-5	TRBJ2-5	CASTQGAQETQYF	TGTGCCAGCACCCAGGGGGCACAAGAGACCCAGTACTTC
.	TRBD1	TRBV9	TRBJ1-2	CASSVGQGDYGYTF	TGTGCCAGCAGCGTAGGGCAGGGGGACTATGGCTACACCTTC
many	.	TRBV4-3	TRBJ2-7	CASSQDRNTEQYF	TGCGCCAGCAGCCAAGATCGGAATACCGAGCAGTACTTC
.	.	TRBV29-1	TRBJ1-4	CSVVLSGNEKLFF	TGCAGCGTTGTCCTGTCGGGAAATGAAAAACTGTTTTTT
.	TRBD1	TRBV28	TRBJ1-5	CASSPPGQGSNQPQHF	TGTGCCAGCAGTCCCCCGGGACAGGGTAGCAATCAGCCCCAGCATTTT
.	.	TRBV10-3	TRBJ2-1	CAISESAGLSLSSYNEQFF	TGTGCCATCAGTGAGTCGGCGGGCCTTAGCTTAAGCTCCTACAATGAGCAGTTCTTC
few	.	TRBV29-1	TRBJ2-7	CSVVARDQAYEQYF	TGCAGCGTTGTGGCCAGGGACCAGGCCTACGAGCAGTACTTC
.	.	TRBV19	TRBJ2-7	CASRRTSYYEQYF	TGTGCCAGTAGAAGGACATCGTACTACGAGCAGTACTTC
.	.	TRBV15	TRBJ2-2	CATSRERLIHTGELFF	TGTGCCACCAGCAGAGAACGGCTAATCCACACCGGGGAGCTGTTTTTT
once	.	TRBV27	TRBJ2-3	CASSLGRDTQYF	TGTGCCAGCAGTTTGGGGAGGGATACGCAGTATTTT
.	TRBD1	TRBV5-1	TRBJ1-4	CASSPGQGLREKLFF	TGCGCCAGCAGCCCCGGACAGGGGCTACGTGAAAAACTGTTTTTT
.	TRBD2	TRBV28	TRBJ2-5	CASSPPGRATQETQYF	TGTGCCAGCAGTCCCCCCGGGAGGGCGACCCAAGAGACCCAGTACTTC
.	.	TRBV5-6	TRBJ1-2	CASSSRGSQGNYGYTF	TGTGCCAGCAGCTCTAGAGGTTCCCAGGGTAACTATGGCTACACCTTC
.	.	TRBV27	TRBJ1-5	CASSLRPLYQPQHF	TGTGCCAGCAGCCTTAGACCCCTTTATCAGCCCCAGCATTTT
.	TRBD2	TRBV5-1	TRBJ2-1	CASSLQPGTSVEQFF	TGCGCCAGCAGCTTACAGCCCGGGACTAGCGTTGAGCAGTTCTTC
.	.	TRBV5-1	TRBJ2-5	CASSLGPAETQYF	TGCGCCAGCAGCTTGGGACCGGCGGAGACCCAGTACTTC
.	TRBD1	TRBV29-1	TRBJ2-5	CSARGTGESETQYF	TGCAGCGCCCGAGGGACAGGGGAGTCGGAGACCCAGTACTTC
.	TRBD2	TRBV18	TRBJ2-2	CASSSVVAGDNTGELFF	TGTGCCAGCTCATCGGTGGTAGCGGGAGACAACACCGGGGAGCTGTTTTTT
.	TRBD1	TRBV28	TRBJ1-2	CASSLFEATGSGYTF	TGTGCCAGCAGTTTATTTGAAGCGACAGGGTCTGGCTACACCTTC
.	TRBD1	TRBV5-1	TRBJ2-1	CASSPTGQGDGEQFF	TGCGCCAGCAGCCCTACAGGACAGGGAGACGGTGAGCAGTTCTTC
.	.	TRBV27	TRBJ2-2	CASSLGHTGELFF	TGTGCCAGCAGTCTCGGACACACCGGGGAGCTGTTTTTT
.	.	TRBV18	TRBJ1-5	CASSPQNRVGNQPQHF	TGTGCCAGCTCACCACAAAACAGGGTTGGCAATCAGCCCCAGCATTTT
.	TRBD1	TRBV28	TRBJ2-5	CAIVRQGEQYF	TGTGCCATCGTTCGACAGGGTGAGCAGTACTTC
few	.	TRBV29-1	TRBJ1-2	CSVQQPGYTF	TGCAGCGTCCAACAGCCGGGCTACACCTTC
.	.	TRBV29-1	TRBJ1-3	CSVLPVSGNTIYF	TGCAGCGTTCTACCCGTCTCTGGAAACACCATATATTTT
.	.	TRBV5-6	TRBJ1-6	CASSLEGRGRNSPLHF	TGTGCCAGCAGCTTGGAGGGGAGAGGCCGGAATTCACCCCTCCACTTT
.	.	TRBV11-2	TRBJ1-1	CASSFNGAKSGTEAFF	TGTGCCAGCAGCTTTAACGGGGCGAAATCCGGAACTGAAGCTTTCTTT
.	TRBD1	TRBV28	TRBJ2-5	CASSFRMGQILQETQYF	TGTGCCAGCAGTTTCCGTATGGGACAGATCCTTCAAGAGACCCAGTACTTC
.	.	TRBV7-9	TRBJ1-1	CASSRGTNTEAFF	TGTGCCAGCAGCCGAGGGACAAACACTGAAGCTTTCTTT
.	.	TRBV10-3	TRBJ1-1	CASSLQGDTEAFF	TGTGCCTCGAGCCTTCAGGGTGACACTGAAGCTTTCTTT
.	.	TRBV2	TRBJ1-4	CASSPPRDFPLYQSELFF	TGTGCCAGCTCCCCCCCCAGGGACTTCCCGCTTTATCAGTCCGAACTGTTTTTT